A single sample gave rise to the 22 T cell receptor beta chains below, sequenced in a study of siplizumab effects on memory and regulatory T cells. Libraries were prepared by immunoSEQ multiplex PCR; TCRdb keeps only in-frame clonotypes and omits some of them. The sample includes tens of thousands of clones, over 95% of them seen just once. The specimen was naive CD8+ T cells sorted from blood. These receptors originate from a human donor in good health.

The table lists this clone with a count of one. The rearrangement links TRBV29-1 to TRBJ2-2; 7 bases fit TRBD2. The CDR3 consists of 13 residues. Germline loops: CDR1 SQVTM, CDR2 ANQGSEA. After removal of 4 bases from V and 5 bases from J, the junction contained 4 bases not matched to a gene. DNA of the CDR3: TGCAGCGTTGTAAGCGGGAAGACCGGGGAGCTGTTTTTT. Protein: CSVVSGKTGELFF.

This clone was recorded once. This rearrangement joins TRBV7-9 to TRBJ2-7; possibly TRBD1 for D (6 bases). The CDR3 totals 15 residues. The V gene's germline CDR1 is SEHNR and CDR2 FQNEAQ (reference sequence). V shed 5 bases and J shed 3 bases, with 17 bases lying between them. The CDR3: CASSVLGTPSYEQYF. CDR3 in DNA: TGTGCCAGCAGCGTACTCGGGACACCGAGCTACGAGCAGTACTTC.

The chain joins TRBV7-3 to TRBJ2-3; the D gene is possibly TRBD2 (6 bases). This CDR3 spans 14 amino acids. Germline values: CDR1 SGHTA, CDR2 FQGTGA. V lost 5 bases and J 2 bases, leaving 11 bases between the germline ends. As DNA, the CDR3 is TGTGCCAGCAGCCTTAGCGGAGTCACAGATACGCAGTATTTT. It encodes CASSLSGVTDTQYF.

The rearrangement uses TRBV5-1 and TRBJ2-2; no firm D call. The length of the CDR3 is 12 residues. Germline CDR1 SGHRS, CDR2 YFSETQ. The ends were cut back, 0 bases at V and 7 bases at J, with 4 bases in the middle. CDR3 protein: CASSLDYGELFF. The CDR3 nucleotides are TGCGCCAGCAGCTTGGATTACGGGGAGCTGTTTTTT.

V usage is TRBV11-3 and J usage is TRBJ2-6; D unclear. The CDR3 totals 12 residues. Trimming left V 3 bases short and J 4 bases short, with 1 base between. Germline CDR1 and CDR2: SGHNT and YENEEA. CDR3 in amino acids: CASSLGANVLTF. The CDR3 DNA is TGTGCCAGCAGCTTGGGGGCCAACGTCCTGACTTTC. Full variable domain (missing parts from reference TRBV11-3 and TRBJ2-6): EAGVVQSPRYKIIEKKQPVAFWCNPISGHNTLYWYLQNLGQGPELLIRYENEEAVDDSQLPKDRFSAERLKGVDSTLKIQPAELGDSAVYLCASSLGANVLTFGAGSRLTVL.

The chain joins TRBV15 to TRBJ2-7; TRBD2 aligns across 7 bases. CDR3 length equals 14 residues. V was clipped by 4 bases and J by 3 bases; unmatched bases: 6. Germline values: CDR1 LNHNV, CDR2 YYDKDF (reference sequence). CDR3 protein: CATSNDLAVYEQYF. Written as DNA, the CDR3 is TGTGCCACCAGCAACGACCTAGCGGTCTACGAGCAGTACTTC.

The rearrangement links TRBV28 to TRBJ2-1; no reliable D call. The CDR3 length is 13 residues. In germline, CDR1 is MDHEN, CDR2 SYDVKM. Trimming removed 3 bases at V and 4 bases at J, with 7 bases between. CDR3 sequence: CASSLGIYNEQFF. CDR3 bases: TGTGCCAGCAGTTTGGGTATTTACAATGAGCAGTTCTTC.

The chain joins TRBV18 to TRBJ2-2; D could derive from TRBD1 or TRBD2 (5 bases each). The CDR3 loop spans 17 amino acids. V lost 0 bases and J 4 bases, leaving 15 bases between the germline ends. From germline, CDR1 is KGHSH and CDR2 LQKENI. The CDR3 DNA sequence: TGTGCCAGCTCACCACCAGTATGGCAGGGACCCACCGGGGAGCTGTTTTTT. Residues: CASSPPVWQGPTGELFF.

This sequence joins TRBV11-2 and TRBJ2-3; no firm D call. CDR1 and CDR2 (germline): SGHAT, FQNNGV. The V gene lost 1 base and the J gene lost 0 bases, with 11 bases spanning the gap. This CDR3 contains 16 residues. Here the CDR3 DNA reads TGTGCCAGCAGCTTAGGCGTAGAAGTTAGCACAGATACGCAGTATTTT. Its protein product is CASSLGVEVSTDTQYF.

The J gene is TRBJ1-5, the V gene TRBV15; possibly TRBD1 for D (5 bases). Trimming took 5 bases from V and 4 from J, leaving 9 bases between them. The CDR3 spans 13 residues. Germline assignment: CDR1 LNHNV and CDR2 YYDKDF (reference sequence). The CDR3 DNA sequence: TGTGCCACCAGCGGGACGGGGAATCAGCCCCAGCATTTT. This gives the protein CATSGTGNQPQHF.

J is TRBJ2-7 and V is TRBV5-1; tentatively, D is TRBD1 (6 bases). V was pared by 0 bases and J by 0 bases, with 7 bases between. From germline, CDR1 is SGHRS and CDR2 YFSETQ. The length of the CDR3 is 14 residues. The CDR3: CASSLGDTSYEQYF. Here the CDR3 DNA reads TGCGCCAGCAGCTTGGGGGACACCTCCTACGAGCAGTACTTC.

The chain has TRBV9 and TRBJ2-3; D may be TRBD2 (5 bases). This CDR3 is built from 13 residues. V was shortened by 4 bases and J by 10 bases, with 16 bases between the two germline ends. In germline, CDR1 is SGDLS, CDR2 YYNGEE. The CDR3 coding sequence is TGTGCCAGCAGCCCCGGCGGGTCGGGCTCGCAGTATTTT. This codes for CASSPGGSGSQYF.

The V and J genes are TRBV5-1 and TRBJ2-7; D unresolved. This CDR3 spans 14 amino acids. The V and J ends lost 0 bases and 3 bases respectively, with 10 bases between them. Germline V gene lookup returns CDR1 SGHRS and CDR2 YFSETQ. The CDR3 nucleotides are TGCGCCAGCAGCTTGGAAGGGATGGACTACGAGCAGTACTTC. Protein sequence: CASSLEGMDYEQYF. Combining the CDR3 with reference TRBV5-1 and TRBJ2-7 gives the whole variable domain KAGVTQTPRYLIKTRGQQVTLSCSPISGHRSVSWYQQTPGQGLQFLFEYFSETQRNKGNFPGRFSGRQFSNSRSEMNVSTLELGDSALYLCASSLEGMDYEQYFGPGTRLTVT.

The J gene is TRBJ2-7, the V gene TRBV27; D unresolved. Germline V gene data show CDR1 as MNHEY and CDR2 as SMNVEV (reference sequence). The CDR3 consists of 14 residues. The V and J ends lost 1 base and 4 bases respectively, with 11 bases between them. CDR3 amino acids: CASSLYSGYYEQYF. CDR3 DNA sequence: TGTGCCAGCAGTTTATATAGTGGGTATTACGAGCAGTACTTC.

In this sample, this clone turned up once. The rearrangement links TRBV4-2 to TRBJ2-6; D remains ambiguous. With 7 bases removed from V and 0 bases from J, the gap between germline ends came to 4 bases. Germline CDR1 reads LGHNA; CDR2 reads YNFKEQ. The CDR3 contains 13 residues. In DNA form, the CDR3 reads TGTGCCAGCAAGGCCTCTGGGGCCAACGTCCTGACTTTC. Protein: CASKASGANVLTF.

This clone was counted a single time. J is TRBJ1-1 and V is TRBV6-5; D uncertain. V lost 4 bases and J lost 3, with 12 bases in between. Germline lookup yields CDR1 MNHEY and CDR2 SVGAGI. This CDR3 comprises 14 residues. CDR3 sequence reads: CASSSASSDTEAFF. CDR3 bases: TGTGCCAGCAGTTCCGCGAGTAGCGACACTGAAGCTTTCTTT.

V usage is TRBV10-3 and J usage is TRBJ1-1; tentative D call: TRBD1 (5 bases). Trimming shortened V by 1 base and J by 0 bases, and 9 bases separated the two germline ends. The V gene's germline CDR1 is ENHRY and CDR2 SYGVKD. The CDR3 extends over 15 amino acids. The chain's CDR3 is CAISEFRAMNTEAFF. In DNA, the CDR3 is TGTGCCATCAGTGAGTTCAGGGCTATGAACACTGAAGCTTTCTTT.

A single count supports this clone. CDR3 amino acids: CASSSLAHTDTQYF. DNA for the CDR3: TGTGCCAGCAGTTCGCTAGCGCACACAGATACGCAGTATTTT. This sequence joins TRBV28 and TRBJ2-3; D perhaps matches TRBD2 (6 bases). The V end was cut by 4 bases, the J end by 2 bases, with 10 bases between. The CDR3 is 14 residues long. Germline V gene data show CDR1 as MDHEN and CDR2 as SYDVKM.

V is TRBV28 and J is TRBJ1-2; the match to TRBD1 covers 8 bases. Germline CDR1 MDHEN, CDR2 SYDVKM. Trimming cost V 3 bases and J 6 bases; bases outside gene matches: 9. The CDR3 totals 15 residues. CDR3 sequence: CASSFPQGAFNGYTF. In DNA, the CDR3 is TGTGCCAGCAGTTTTCCCCAGGGGGCTTTTAATGGCTACACCTTC.

This rearrangement joins TRBV6-6 to TRBJ2-7; D uncertain. The CDR3 has 13 residues. V was cut by 2 bases and J by 2 bases, with 7 bases left in between. Germline CDR1 reads MNHNY; CDR2 reads SVGAGI (reference sequence). CDR3 residues: CASSYGGTYEQYF. For the CDR3, the DNA is TGTGCCAGCAGTTACGGTGGGACCTACGAGCAGTACTTC.

For this clone: A junction boundary mismatches the germline segment, possibly from a read error. The V call is TRBV4-1, the J call TRBJ1-1; D gene ambiguous. This CDR3 comprises 11 residues. Germline lookup yields CDR1 MGHRA and CDR2 YSYEKL. The CDR3 DNA sequence: TGTGCCAGCAGTGGCGCGACTGAAGCTTTCTTT. Translating it yields CASSGATEAFF.

The rearrangement joins TRBV28 to TRBJ2-7; D remains ambiguous. With 3 bases removed from V and 2 bases from J, the gap between germline ends came to 11 bases. Germline V lookup: CDR1 MDHEN, CDR2 SYDVKM. This CDR3 has 14 amino acids. This CDR3 reads CASSLGLGTYEQYF. In nucleotides, the CDR3 is TGTGCCAGCAGTTTGGGTTTGGGTACCTACGAGCAGTACTTC.